This T cell receptor beta chain appears in the sequencing data of a study of blood T cell repertoires in COVID-19. Across the study: The United States, Italy and Spain were the sources of the acute and convalescent COVID-19 samples. Sources were T cells, B-cell-depleted T cells, or PBMCs; the material itself was cDNA or gDNA.

Original analysis: Estimated nucleated cell counts came from reference gene primer amplification. Profiled with immunoSEQ multiplex PCR; TCRdb holds only in-frame clones, not every one. V, J and clone size are those of that table, while D and trimming were read from the DNA. The sample holds approximately 100,000 clones, about 80% seen once. Germline V gene lookup returns CDR1 SQVTM and CDR2 ANQGSEA. This CDR3 has 13 residues. The V end lost 3 bases, the J end lost 7 bases, and 15 bases lay between the germline ends. The clonotype was recovered from a man between 65 and 79 years old with acute or convalescent COVID-19. The chain carries TRBV29-1 and TRBJ2-5, with D perhaps TRBD1 (6 bases). Sequencing was performed on peripheral blood. The CDR3 nucleotides are TGCAGCGTTGATACACAGGGTGGAGGGACCCAGTACTTC. Encoded protein: CSVDTQGGGTQYF.